These 20 T cell receptor beta chains originate from one sample sequenced in a study of tumor-infiltrating lymphocytes in primary liver carcinoma. A primer in the constant region served to generate TCR beta cDNA from approximately 500 ng of total RNA. ARM-PCR, slightly modified, supplied the TCR beta libraries through three nested multiplex PCR rounds. Rounds one and two of PCR, each of about 10 cycles, were primed with TRBV1-TRBV30 forward primers and a C-beta reverse primer. TCRdb re-derived calls from the multiplex PCR reads in MiXCR, one entry per CDR3 protein. The data contain roughly 100,000 distinct CDR3 sequences, 55% to 80% of them seen just once; the ten biggest clones take up 12%. Bulk tissue was left unsorted, and RNA and DNA were co-extracted from around 18-30 mg of it. What was sequenced was liver tumor tissue from sampling region 2. Subset indicated: tumor region T2, inferior pole. The receptor set was obtained from a woman between 55 and 75 years old with primary liver carcinoma and hepatitis B virus infection.

The table lists this clonotype with a few counts. This rearrangement joins TRBV7-9 to TRBJ1-5, with D possibly TRBD1 on 6 matching bases. Germline CDR1 reads SEHNR; CDR2 reads FQNEAQ (reference sequence). The CDR3 is 14 amino acids. The germline V and J ends were trimmed by 5 bases and 1 base, with 9 bases remaining between them. Here the CDR3 DNA reads TGTGCCAGCAGCCCTCAGGGGAGCAATCAGCCCCAGCATTTT. Its translation: CASSPQGSNQPQHF.

This clonotype was picked up many times. The J gene is TRBJ2-6, the V gene TRBV12-3 or TRBV12-4; tentative D call: TRBD1 (6 bases). Between the trimmed V and J ends, which lost 5 bases and 4 bases, there was a span of 12 bases. The CDR3 covers 15 residues. The CDR3 DNA reads TGTGCCAGCAGTCGACAGGTTTCCGGGGCCAACGTCCTGACTTTC. This codes for CASSRQVSGANVLTF.

This clonotype came up many times. The chain combines TRBV6-1 with TRBJ2-1; 8 bases map to TRBD2. This CDR3 has 18 residues. Germline V gene sequence: CDR1 MNHNS, CDR2 SASEGT. J lost 6 bases, V lost 2 bases, and 15 bases had no gene match. As DNA, the CDR3 is TGTGCCAGCAGTGAATGGGGACTAGTGTATGCTAAAAGCAATGAGCAGTTCTTC. It is translated as CASSEWGLVYAKSNEQFF.

There are many counts of this clonotype. The chain carries TRBV12-3 or TRBV12-4 and TRBJ1-6; tentatively, D is TRBD1 (5 bases). CDR3 length: 13 residues. V shed 4 bases and J shed 8 bases, with 9 bases lying between them. The CDR3 coding sequence is TGTGCCAGCAGTTCCCAGGGAGATTCACCCCTCCACTTT. Protein: CASSSQGDSPLHF.

The table lists this clonotype with a few counts. The germline gene is not matched at one end of the junction; a read error may be the cause. In DNA form, the CDR3 reads TGTGCCAGCAGGGGAAAGACGGTGGGGAACACTGAAACTTTCTTT. Translation: CASRGKTVGNTETFF. The chain recombines TRBV6-1 with TRBJ1-1; the D is unclear. The CDR3 sequence is 15 residues long. CDR1 and CDR2 (germline): MNHNS, SASEGT.

This clonotype was detected many times. The chain is built from TRBV5-4 and TRBJ2-1; 10 positions agree with TRBD2. Germline assignment: CDR1 SGHNT and CDR2 YYREEE (reference sequence). The CDR3 spans 17 residues. J lost 6 bases, V lost 4 bases, and 13 bases had no gene match. The CDR3 DNA reads TGTGCCAGCAGCGCCATGGCCGGGACTAGCGTAGTCAATGAGCAGTTCTTC. Its translation: CASSAMAGTSVVNEQFF.

Details on this clonotype: The junction does not match germline at one end; this may be a read error. The CDR3 nucleotides read TGTGTCAGCAATTTAGAAGGAGGCCCCTACGAGCAGTACTTC. It is translated as CVSNLEGGPYEQYF. The chain has TRBV11-2 and TRBJ2-7; TRBD2 might be the D (5 bases). This CDR3 is built from 14 residues. Germline CDR1 reads SGHAT; CDR2 reads FQNNGV.

As to this clonotype: The junction shows a germline mismatch at one end, possibly a read error. The chain is built from TRBV11-2 and TRBJ2-3; 7 nucleotides match TRBD2. This CDR3 contains 14 residues. Germline lookup yields CDR1 SGHAT and CDR2 FQNNGV. Here the CDR3 DNA reads TGTGACTGCAGTCAGGGACTAAGCACAGATATGCAGTATTTT. Its translation: CDCSQGLSTDMQYF.

Details on this clonotype: A much larger clone lies a single base off, so this may be a read error. The chain uses TRBV10-2 and TRBJ2-1, with 10 bases that match TRBD2. Germline loops: CDR1 WSHSY, CDR2 SAAADI. The V and J ends lost 5 bases and 8 bases, in that order; junction bases with no gene match: 9. There are 15 residues in the CDR3. The CDR3 is CASSIRTSGDDEQFF. The DNA for the CDR3 is TGCGCCAGCAGTATCCGGACTAGCGGTGACGATGAGCAGTTCTTC.

Points on this clonotype: The junction departs from the called germline gene at one end, perhaps through a read error. V and J are TRBV5-1 and TRBJ2-1; D might be TRBD2 (6 bases). Germline values: CDR1 SGHRS, CDR2 YFSETQ. The CDR3 length is 17 residues. CDR3: CVSSPGNPGLQYNEQFF. In DNA form, the CDR3 reads TGCGTCAGCAGCCCGGGAAACCCGGGACTTCAATACAATGAGCAGTTCTTC.

Remarks on this clonotype: A read error may explain this, as a much larger clone is one base away. The chain uses TRBV5-1 and TRBJ2-3; 14 nucleotides line up with TRBD2. The CDR3 is made up of 13 amino acids. With V trimmed by 6 bases and J by 8 bases, 2 bases remained unmatched. From germline, CDR1 is SGHRS and CDR2 YFSETQ. CDR3 nucleotides: TGCGCCAGCACCGGGACTAGCGGGGGTACGCAGTATTTT. Its translation: CASTGTSGGTQYF.

This clonotype was observed a handful of times. The J gene is TRBJ2-2, the V gene TRBV19; the D is unclear. From germline, CDR1 is LNHDA and CDR2 SQIVND (reference sequence). V was trimmed by 8 bases and J by 7 bases, leaving 17 bases between them. The CDR3 totals 14 residues. The CDR3 DNA is TGTGCCAGTGCCGCCGTCTATCCTAGCGGGGAGCTGTTTTTT. It codes for CASAAVYPSGELFF.

This clonotype was counted a few times. The chain employs TRBV5-4 and TRBJ1-2; a possible D gene is TRBD1 (5 bases). CDR3 length equals 15 residues. The ends were cut back, 7 bases at V and 2 bases at J, with 18 bases in the middle. The germline V gene encodes CDR1 SGHNT and CDR2 YYREEE (reference sequence). The DNA of the CDR3 is TGTGCCAGCGGCCCCCCTGACAGCCGGAACTATGGCTACACCTTC. As protein: CASGPPDSRNYGYTF.

Regarding this clonotype: Germline is not matched at one junction end, which may reflect a read error. The chain has TRBV7-9 and TRBJ1-5, with D tentatively TRBD1 (6 bases). The CDR3 runs 14 residues. Germline loops: CDR1 SEHNR, CDR2 FQNEAQ (reference sequence). CDR3 sequence reads: CASSTGTSNQPQHF. The CDR3, as DNA: TGTGCAAGCAGCACCGGGACAAGCAATCAGCCCCAGCATTTT.

In its sample, this clonotype was seen a few times. One base away lies a much larger clone, so this may be a sequencing read error. This chain's CDR3 is CASNLDPSAGELFF. For the CDR3, the DNA is TGTGCCAGCAATCTTGACCCCTCTGCCGGGGAGCTGTTTTTT. This rearrangement joins TRBV28 to TRBJ2-2; no firm D call. The V gene lost 7 bases and the J gene lost 6 bases, with 15 bases spanning the gap. CDR1 is MDHEN, CDR2 SYDVKM, per germline. The CDR3 has 14 amino acids. The full variable domain, its missing parts supplied by reference TRBV28 and TRBJ2-2, is DVKVTQSSRYLVKRTGEKVFLECVQDMDHENMFWYRQDPGLGLRLIYFSYDVKMKEKGDIPEGYSVSREKKERFSLILESASTNQTSMYLCASNLDPSAGELFFGEGSRLTVL.

A remark on this clonotype: Since the CDR3 does not end with the conserved phenylalanine or tryptophan, this likely comes from a read error. The chain is built from TRBV5-8 and TRBJ2-6; D perhaps matches TRBD1 (8 bases). The CDR3 is 19 amino acids. Germline V gives CDR1 SGHTS, CDR2 YDEGEE. CDR3 nucleotides: TGTGCCAGCAGCTCAACAGGGGGGGATAGCCTCTCTGGGGCCGACGTCCTGACTTAC. It yields the protein CASSSTGGDSLSGADVLTY.

With regard to this clonotype: This may stem from a read error, because a much larger clone lies one nucleotide away. The chain has TRBV5-1 and TRBJ1-1, with TRBD1 matching 8 bases. The germline V gene encodes CDR1 SGHRS and CDR2 YFSETQ. This CDR3 region has 16 residues. V was clipped by 0 bases and J by 6 bases; unmatched bases: 10. CDR3 loop: CASSLVSQGAGAEAFF. CDR3 nucleotide sequence: TGCGCCAGCAGCTTGGTGAGTCAGGGGGCAGGAGCTGAAGCTTTCTTT.

A remark on this clonotype: One end of the junction fails to match germline, which may point to a read error. This chain connects TRBV11-2 to TRBJ2-7; either TRBD1 or TRBD2 may fit D (6 bases each). This CDR3 has 14 amino acids. From germline, CDR1 is SGHAT and CDR2 FQNNGV. CDR3 bases: TGTGCCAGCAGCACCTTAGGAGGGGGTTACGAGCGGTACTTC. This codes for CASSTLGGGYERYF.

The V and J genes are TRBV28 and TRBJ1-2; D perhaps matches TRBD1 (5 bases). From germline, CDR1 is MDHEN and CDR2 SYDVKM. This CDR3 has 15 residues. Trimming removed 11 bases from V and 8 bases from J, with 27 bases in between. CDR3 protein: CACSRAPGGIGGYTF. CDR3 DNA: TGTGCCTGTAGTCGCGCTCCCGGGGGGATTGGAGGCTACACCTTC.

This clonotype has a single count. Here the CDR3 omits its conserved ending phenylalanine or tryptophan, so a read error is the likely source. The gene calls are TRBV11-2 and TRBJ2-7, with TRBD1 as a possible D gene (5 bases). The germline CDR1 and CDR2 sequences are SGHAT and FQNNGV. This CDR3 has 13 amino acids. CDR3 in amino acids: CAGSSDSGYEQYL. The CDR3 nucleotides are TGTGCCGGCAGCTCTGACAGTGGCTACGAGCAGTACCTC.